The 27 T cell receptor beta chains in this list originate from one sample, sequenced in a study of tumor and adjacent non-tumor tissue in lung cancer. The library came from three nested PCR rounds adapted from ARM-PCR protocols. TCRdb re-analysed the multiplex PCR reads in MiXCR, keeping a single row per CDR3 protein. Of about 110,000 distinct CDR3 sequences in the sample, around 80% were seen once. The template was RNA from unsorted bulk tissue. Sequencing was carried out using lung tumor tissue. The receptors stem from a woman aged 55-69 years with non-small cell lung cancer.

On this clonotype itself: The junction departs from the called germline gene at one end, perhaps through a read error. This chain links TRBV11-1 with TRBJ2-2, with 12 bases matching TRBD2. Per germline, CDR1 SGHAT and CDR2 FQDESV (reference sequence). This CDR3 comprises 17 residues. CDR3 DNA sequence: TGTGCCAGCAGCCCGCGACTAGCGGGGGAATCCATCGGGGAGCTGCCTTTT. This encodes CASSPRLAGESIGELPF.

There are a few counts of this clonotype. A junction boundary mismatches the germline segment, possibly from a read error. J is TRBJ1-1 and V is TRBV11-2; D remains ambiguous. There are 15 residues in the CDR3. CDR1 is SGHAT, CDR2 FQNNGV, per germline. DNA of the CDR3: TGTGTCAGCAGCTTAGATTCGGGGAGAGGCGCAGAAGCTTTCTTT. It is translated as CVSSLDSGRGAEAFF.

Note on this clonotype: Sequence at one end of the junction differs from germline and may be a read error. This chain joins TRBV4-2 and TRBJ2-7; 8 positions agree with TRBD1. The CDR3 sequence is 15 residues long. Germline-derived CDR1 and CDR2 are LGHNA and YNFKEQ. This chain's CDR3 is CARSQDSRGQAEQYF. The CDR3 region has the DNA TGTGCCAGGAGCCAAGATAGCAGGGGGCAGGCCGAGCAGTACTTC.

Worth noting for this clonotype: A much larger clone lies a single base off, so this may be a read error. This rearrangement joins TRBV20-1 to TRBJ1-1; maybe TRBD1 (5 bases). Germline CDR1 DFQATT, CDR2 SNEGSKA (reference sequence). V was cut by 7 bases and J by 6 bases, with 15 bases left in between. This CDR3 contains 12 residues. DNA for the CDR3: TGCAGTGGGTTGGACACTTATGCTGAAGCTTTCTTT. Translating gives CSGLDTYAEAFF.

In the case of this clonotype: One end of the junction is discordant with germline, which a read error may explain. This rearrangement joins TRBV11-2 to TRBJ1-2; D is possibly TRBD1 (5 bases). The CDR3 contains 15 residues. Per germline, CDR1 SGHAT and CDR2 FQNNGV. CDR3 amino acids: CVSSPYLRGNYGYTF. Written as DNA, the CDR3 is TGTGTCAGCAGCCCTTACCTCCGGGGCAACTATGGCTACACCTTC.

This chain uses TRBV5-1 with TRBJ1-4, with D possibly being TRBD1 (5 bases). The CDR3 has 18 residues. Trimming stripped 0 bases from V and 3 bases from J, with 18 bases between. Per the germline V gene, CDR1 is SGHRS and CDR2 is YFSETQ. The DNA for the CDR3 is TGCGCCAGCAGCTTGGAAATGGGGCCCCTTGCAGCTAATGAAAAACTGTTTTTT. It translates to CASSLEMGPLAANEKLFF.

Concerning this clonotype itself: A read error may produce the germline difference seen at one junction end. The V and J genes are TRBV29-1 and TRBJ2-7; tentatively, D is TRBD2 (5 bases). Germline CDR1 SQVTM, CDR2 ANQGSEA. This CDR3 region has 12 residues. CDR3 nucleotide sequence: TGCATCGTTGAGGGCGGTACCTACGAGCAGTACTTC. Translating it yields CIVEGGTYEQYF.

As concerns this clonotype: A much larger clone is a single base away; this may be a read error. The chain has TRBV4-2 and TRBJ2-5; 12 bases line up with TRBD2. The V gene's germline CDR1 is LGHNA and CDR2 YNFKEQ. This CDR3 is built from 17 residues. The CDR3 coding sequence is TGTGCCAGCTGCCAACATCTAGCGGGGGGGATCCAAGAGACCCAGTACTTC. This codes for CASCQHLAGGIQETQYF.

On this clonotype itself: This is likely a read error, given that the CDR3 carries no conserved phenylalanine or tryptophan at its end. The genes are TRBV5-8 and TRBJ1-5; no firm D call. V was trimmed by 4 bases and J by 4 bases, leaving 9 bases between them. The CDR3 contains 13 residues. Germline CDR1 reads SGHTS; CDR2 reads YDEGEE. This chain's CDR3 is CASSVDRNQPQHS. The CDR3 bases are TGTGCCAGCAGCGTGGACCGGAATCAGCCCCAGCATTCC.

Of note for this clonotype: This clone may be a read error of a much larger clone one base away. The chain joins TRBV6-5 to TRBJ1-6, with D hard to call. There are 14 residues in the CDR3. CDR1 and CDR2 (germline): MNHEY, SVGAGI. CDR3 bases: TGTGCCAGCATTTACTCAACGGAGAGTTCACCCCTCCACTTT. Translating gives CASIYSTESSPLHF.

This clonotype was recorded only once. The V gene is TRBV20-1, the J gene TRBJ2-1, with D hard to call. Germline V gene data show CDR1 as DFQATT and CDR2 as SNEGSKA (reference sequence). The V end lost 4 bases, the J end lost 9 bases, and 13 bases lay between the germline ends. This CDR3 is built from 12 residues. The CDR3 protein is CSAMDLKAEQFF. CDR3 bases: TGCAGTGCTATGGATTTGAAGGCTGAGCAGTTCTTC.

In regard to this clonotype: A much bigger clone sits one base away, suggesting this may be a read error. The chain uses TRBV6-2 or TRBV6-3 and TRBJ2-3, with 9 positions matching TRBD2. CDR3 length equals 14 residues. The germline V gene has CDR1 MNHEY and CDR2 SVGEGT. The ends lost 10 bases at V and 7 bases at J; junction bases unmatched: 12. CDR3: CATRNSGSVYTQYF. The CDR3 DNA sequence: TGTGCCACCCGGAATAGCGGGAGTGTATATACGCAGTATTTT.

The CDR3 region has the DNA TGTGCCAGCAGGACCGGGACAGGGTTGACCGGGGAGCTGTTTTTT. Amino acids: CASRTGTGLTGELFF. V is TRBV12-3 or TRBV12-4 and J is TRBJ2-2, with 9 bases that match TRBD1. V dropped 6 bases and J dropped 5; count of bases not matched to a gene: 7. This CDR3 spans 15 amino acids.

This clonotype came up a few times. V is TRBV11-2 and J is TRBJ2-2, with TRBD2 identical over 8 bases. Trimming removed 4 bases from V and 1 base from J; junction bases left unmatched: 5. Germline V gene data show CDR1 as SGHAT and CDR2 as FQNNGV. This CDR3 is 16 amino acids long. This CDR3 is CASSSIAGLNTGELFF. For the CDR3, the DNA is TGTGCCAGCAGCTCCATAGCGGGACTGAACACCGGGGAGCTGTTTTTT.

This clonotype has only one observation. One junction end disagrees with the germline gene, perhaps due to a read error. The rearrangement joins TRBV4-3 to TRBJ2-1, with 10 bases lining up with TRBD2. Germline V gene data show CDR1 as LGHNA and CDR2 as YSLEER. This CDR3 contains 14 residues. CDR3 DNA: TGCCCCAGCAGCCAAGCTAGCGGGGGCAATGTGCAGTTCTTC. Its protein product is CPSSQASGGNVQFF.

As concerns this clonotype: A much larger clone is a single base away; this may be a read error. The rearrangement uses TRBV4-2 and TRBJ1-5; 9 bases line up with TRBD1. CDR3 size: 15 residues. Germline CDR1 and CDR2: LGHNA and YNFKEQ. CDR3 nucleotide sequence: TGTGCCAGCAGCCAAGAGGGGACAGGGAATCAGTCCCAGCATTTT. Residues: CASSQEGTGNQSQHF.

Notes on this clonotype: The conserved final phenylalanine or tryptophan is absent from the CDR3, which likely points to a read error. No DNA is shown, since the ends of the CDR3 on it are uncertain; the CDR3 is the one TCRdb lists. This chain connects TRBV6-5 to TRBJ2-1; the table assigns TRBD1, which was not confirmed against the DNA. CDR1 and CDR2 from the germline V gene are MNHEY and SVGAGI. A total of 16 residues make up the CDR3, ends included. CDR3 region: CASSYYVGQGADELFL.

On this clonotype itself: Possible read error: a much larger clone is one base away. The V gene is TRBV6-1, the J gene TRBJ2-2; possibly TRBD1 or TRBD2 for D (5 bases each). CDR1 is MNHNS, CDR2 SASEGT, per germline. The CDR3 runs 13 residues. The CDR3 protein is CASNGAVTGKLFF. The CDR3 DNA reads as TGTGCCAGCAATGGGGCAGTCACCGGGAAGCTGTTTTTT.

The V call is TRBV28, the J call TRBJ2-7; unclear D gene. V was shortened by 5 bases and J by 2 bases, with 25 bases between the two germline ends. Germline CDR1 is MDHEN and CDR2 is SYDVKM. The CDR3 runs 18 residues. The CDR3 here is CASSVGSIRVANPYEQYF. In nucleotides, the CDR3 is TGTGCCAGCAGTGTAGGGTCAATAAGAGTGGCGAATCCCTACGAGCAGTACTTC.

Of note for this clonotype: The final CDR3 position lacks the conserved phenylalanine or tryptophan, pointing to a likely read error. The DNA is left out, because the CDR3 cannot be placed on it with certainty; the CDR3 is given as TCRdb lists it. V gene TRBV12-3 or TRBV12-4 combines with J gene TRBJ2-2; TRBD1 is the table's D call and was not checked against the DNA. Counting both end residues, the CDR3 totals 13 amino acids. The CDR3: CTSRGALTGELFS.

As to this clonotype: A read error may produce the germline difference seen at one junction end. The chain is built from TRBV20-1 and TRBJ2-6; possibly TRBD1 for D (5 bases). The germline gives CDR1 DFQATT, CDR2 SNEGSKA (reference sequence). The CDR3 sequence is 13 residues long. The CDR3 nucleotides read TGCACTGCTCCAGGTACTGGGGCCAACTTCCTGACTTTC. This encodes CTAPGTGANFLTF.

The chain joins TRBV28 to TRBJ2-5; TRBD2 matches 12 bases. The CDR3 is 17 residues long. CDR1 is MDHEN and CDR2 is SYDVKM in the germline V gene. Unmatched junction bases numbered 15, after V lost 5 bases and J lost 8 bases. Here the CDR3 DNA reads TGTGCCAGCAGTAGAAGGACTAGCGGGACGGGAAGGGAAACCCAGTACTTC. Its translation is CASSRRTSGTGRETQYF. The full variable domain, rest sourced from reference TRBV28 and TRBJ2-5, is DVKVTQSSRYLVKRTGEKVFLECVQDMDHENMFWYRQDPGLGLRLIYFSYDVKMKEKGDIPEGYSVSREKKERFSLILESASTNQTSMYLCASSRRTSGTGRETQYFGPGTRLLVL.

A word on this clonotype: Germline is not matched at one junction end, which may reflect a read error. V gene TRBV14 combines with J gene TRBJ2-1; no reliable D call. The CDR3 has 16 amino acids. The germline V gene encodes CDR1 SGHDN and CDR2 FVKESK. The DNA for the CDR3 is TGTGCCAGCGGCCAATATCGGAAGGTGTCCTACAATGACCAGTTCTTC. This codes for CASGQYRKVSYNDQFF.

In regard to this clonotype: One base away lies a much larger clone, so this may be a sequencing read error. V is TRBV6-1 and J is TRBJ1-2; 7 bases match TRBD1. The CDR3 contains 15 residues. CDR1 and CDR2 from the germline V gene are MNHNS and SASEGT. The CDR3 DNA follows: TGTGCCAGCAGTGAAAGTAAGACAGGGCCTTATGGCTACATCTTC. As protein: CASSESKTGPYGYIF.

This clonotype was observed at least ten times. The CDR3 reads CAISVQGSGIQYF. Written as DNA, the CDR3 is TGTGCCATCAGTGTTCAGGGATCGGGCATTCAGTACTTC. The chain carries TRBV10-3 and TRBJ2-4; D possibly corresponds to TRBD1 (5 bases). CDR1 is ENHRY, CDR2 SYGVKD, per germline. V dropped 4 bases and J dropped 9 bases, with 13 bases sitting between them. The CDR3 length is 13 residues.

With regard to this clonotype: A much larger clone lies one base from this, so it may be a read error. The V gene is TRBV28, the J gene TRBJ1-2; D not certain. CDR3 length: 13 residues. Germline V gives CDR1 MDHEN, CDR2 SYDVKM. The V end lost 5 bases, the J end lost 2 bases, and 9 bases lay between the germline ends. CDR3 bases: TGTGCCAGCAGTGCTGGAGTGAACTATGGCTACACCTTC. Translated, it gives CASSAGVNYGYTF.

The chain employs TRBV7-8 and TRBJ2-3; D is perhaps TRBD1 or TRBD2 (5 bases each). Germline lookup yields CDR1 SGHVS and CDR2 FQNEAQ. V was shortened by 3 bases and J by 15 bases, with 25 bases between the two germline ends. The CDR3 covers 15 residues. CDR3 sequence reads: CASSFGTASTDKQYF. The CDR3 bases are TGTGCCAGCAGCTTCGGGACGGCTAGCACAGATAAGCAATATTTT. The full variable domain, in which reference TRBV7-8 and TRBJ2-3 provide the parts outside the CDR3, is GAGVSQSPRYKVAKRGQDVALRCDPISGHVSLFWYQQALGQGPEFLTYFQNEAQLDKSGLPSDRFFAERPEGSVSTLKIQRTQQEDSAVYLCASSFGTASTDKQYFGPGTRLTVL.